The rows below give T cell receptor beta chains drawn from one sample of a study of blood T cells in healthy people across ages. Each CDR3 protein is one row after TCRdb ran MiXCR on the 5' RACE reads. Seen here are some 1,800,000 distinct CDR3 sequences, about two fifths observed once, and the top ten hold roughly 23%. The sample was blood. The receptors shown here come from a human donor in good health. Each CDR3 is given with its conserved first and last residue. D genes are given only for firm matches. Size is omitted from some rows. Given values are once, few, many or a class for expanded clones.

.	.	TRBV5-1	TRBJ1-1	CASSLAYAFF	TGCGCCAGCAGCTTGGCCTACGCTTTCTTT
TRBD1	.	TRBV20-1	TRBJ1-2	CSANNDFEDRGPGYTF	TGCAGTGCTAATAATGACTTCGAGGACAGGGGGCCTGGCTACACCTTC
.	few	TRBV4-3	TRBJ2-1	CASSQDSGGTNEQFF	TGCGCCAGCAGCCAAGATAGCGGCGGGACGAATGAGCAGTTCTTC
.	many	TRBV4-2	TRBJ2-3	CASSQERDTQYF	TGTGCCAGCAGCCAAGAGAGAGATACGCAGTATTTT
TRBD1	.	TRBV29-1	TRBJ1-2	CSVDGTGGAYGYTF	TGCAGCGTGGACGGGACAGGGGGGGCCTATGGCTACACCTTC
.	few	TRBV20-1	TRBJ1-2	CSARDSTRDDYSGYTF	TGCAGTGCTAGAGATTCGACACGGGACGACTATAGTGGCTACACCTTC
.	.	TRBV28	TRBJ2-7	CASSSPPSAGQYF	TGTGCCAGCAGCTCTCCCCCGTCGGCAGGGCAGTACTTC
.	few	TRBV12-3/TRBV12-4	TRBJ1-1	CASSLQFRRAFF	TGTGCCAGCAGCTTACAGTTCAGGAGGGCTTTCTTT
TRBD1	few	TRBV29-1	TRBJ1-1	CSGRQGGNTEAFF	TGCAGCGGAAGACAGGGAGGGAACACTGAAGCTTTCTTT
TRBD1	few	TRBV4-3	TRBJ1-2	CASSQVRGPDYGYTF	TGCGCCAGCAGCCAAGTAAGGGGGCCGGACTATGGCTACACCTTC
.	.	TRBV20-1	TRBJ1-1	CGARKGQNTEAFF	TGCGGTGCTAGGAAGGGACAGAACACTGAAGCTTTCTTT